The T cell receptor beta chain described here comes from a study of cytomegalovirus exposure and HLA in healthy donors. Whole-study context: The 95 to 150 validation repertoires, a later analysis reported, used the same platform as the approximately 700 first-cohort repertoires.

The donors were members of the roughly 130-subject validation cohort (separate from the approximately 730-subject first cohort). Overall study results and limits: The study recorded 150 to 200 TCR beta chains that were cytomegalovirus-associated. Rarity characterized most TCR sequences, yet some public TCRs appeared in many donors.

V gave up 10 bases and J gave up 2 bases, with 11 bases separating them. Germline assignment: CDR1 SNHLY and CDR2 FYNNEI. CDR3 length: 13 amino acids. Assay used: immunoSEQ multiplex PCR; TCRdb lists only in-frame clones, some missing. The data show under 300,000 clones, nearly 90% seen once. In this sample, this clone turned up a few times. The antigen is undetermined. The rearrangement uses TRBV2 and TRBJ2-2, with TRBD1 as a possible D gene (6 bases). This TCR was sampled from a woman in her late teens or twenties in good health and CMV-seronegative. The sample taken for sequencing was PBMCs. CDR3 sequence reads: CATNRDNTGELFF. In DNA, the CDR3 is TGTGCCACCAACAGGGATAACACCGGGGAGCTGTTTTTT.